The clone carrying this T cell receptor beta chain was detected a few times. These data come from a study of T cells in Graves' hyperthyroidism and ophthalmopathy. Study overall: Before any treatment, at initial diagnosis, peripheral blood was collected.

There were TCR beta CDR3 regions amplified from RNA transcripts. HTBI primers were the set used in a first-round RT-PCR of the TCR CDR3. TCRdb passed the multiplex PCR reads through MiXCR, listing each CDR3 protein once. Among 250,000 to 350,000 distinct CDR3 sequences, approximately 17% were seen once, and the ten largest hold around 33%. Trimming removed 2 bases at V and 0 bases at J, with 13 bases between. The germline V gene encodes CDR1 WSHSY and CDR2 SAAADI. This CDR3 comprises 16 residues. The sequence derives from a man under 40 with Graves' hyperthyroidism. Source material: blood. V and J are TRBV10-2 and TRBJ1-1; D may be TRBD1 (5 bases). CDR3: CASSEPRWGVNTEAFF. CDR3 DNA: TGCGCCAGCAGTGAGCCCCGGTGGGGGGTGAACACTGAAGCTTTCTTT.